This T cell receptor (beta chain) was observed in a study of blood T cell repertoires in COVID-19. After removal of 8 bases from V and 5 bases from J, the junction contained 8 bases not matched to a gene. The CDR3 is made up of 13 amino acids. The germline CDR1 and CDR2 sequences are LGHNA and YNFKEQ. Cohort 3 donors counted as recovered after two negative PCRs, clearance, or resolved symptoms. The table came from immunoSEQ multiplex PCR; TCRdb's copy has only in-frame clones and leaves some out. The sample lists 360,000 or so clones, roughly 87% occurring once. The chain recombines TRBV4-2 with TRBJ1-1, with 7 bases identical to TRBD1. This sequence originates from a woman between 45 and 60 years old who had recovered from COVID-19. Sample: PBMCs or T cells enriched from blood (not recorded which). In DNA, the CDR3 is TGTGCCAGCTTCGGACAGGACGGGACTGAAGCTTTCTTT. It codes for CASFGQDGTEAFF.